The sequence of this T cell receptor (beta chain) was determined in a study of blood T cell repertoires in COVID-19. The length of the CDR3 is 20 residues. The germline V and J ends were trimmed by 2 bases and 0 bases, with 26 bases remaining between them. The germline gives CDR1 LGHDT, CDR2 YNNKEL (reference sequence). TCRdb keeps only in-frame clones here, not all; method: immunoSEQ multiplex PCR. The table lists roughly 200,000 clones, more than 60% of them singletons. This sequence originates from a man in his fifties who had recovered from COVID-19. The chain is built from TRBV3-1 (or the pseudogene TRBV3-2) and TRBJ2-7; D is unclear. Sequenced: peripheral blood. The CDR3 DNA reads TGTGCCAGCAGCCAACCAAAAGAGGAACGGCCGATACTAAGCTCCTACGAGCAGTACTTC. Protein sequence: CASSQPKEERPILSSYEQYF.